One and the same sample provided the 31 T cell receptor beta chains below, sequenced in a study of early T cells in non-severe SARS-CoV-2 infection. TCRdb re-derived calls from the 5' RACE reads in MiXCR, one entry per CDR3 protein. The sample contains some 38,000 distinct CDR3 sequences, less than 7% of which appear only once. The input for sequencing was whole blood, taken at baseline. All receptors come from an adult who was a healthcare worker with PCR-confirmed SARS-CoV-2 infection or an uninfected control (not recorded which).

This clonotype was observed many times. The chain carries TRBV5-1 and TRBJ2-3, with 7 nucleotides matching TRBD1. Germline V gene sequence: CDR1 SGHRS, CDR2 YFSETQ. This CDR3 comprises 15 residues. V was pared by 4 bases and J by 4 bases, with 9 bases of the junction left unmatched. For the CDR3, the DNA is TGCGCCAGCAGCGTTGGACAGGCGGCCCCAGATACGCAGTATTTT. Its protein is CASSVGQAAPDTQYF.

This clonotype was seen at least ten times. The CDR3 region is CSVATGRSYNEQFF. CDR3 nucleotide sequence: TGCAGCGTTGCGACTGGCCGCTCCTACAATGAGCAGTTCTTC. V is TRBV29-1 and J is TRBJ2-1; D unresolved. The CDR3 loop spans 14 amino acids. Germline CDR1 and CDR2: SQVTM and ANQGSEA. Trimming pared 4 bases from V and 0 bases from J, leaving 10 bases between.

By share of the sample, this clonotype is medium-sized. This sequence joins TRBV4-1 and TRBJ2-7; 12 bases line up with TRBD2. V trimming: 0 bases; J trimming: 3 bases; junction bases outside the gene matches: 6. Germline V gene sequence: CDR1 MGHRA, CDR2 YSYEKL. This CDR3 is built from 17 residues. The CDR3 loop is CASSQERLAGASYEQYF. The DNA of the CDR3 is TGCGCCAGCAGCCAAGAACGACTAGCGGGGGCGAGCTACGAGCAGTACTTC.

As concerns this clonotype: This may come from a read error, since a much larger clone is one base off. V and J are TRBV5-1 and TRBJ1-1; D possibly corresponds to TRBD1 (5 bases). Germline V gene lookup returns CDR1 SGHRS and CDR2 YFSETQ. The CDR3 covers 17 residues. Trimming took 0 bases from V and 0 from J, leaving 15 bases between them. CDR3 residues: CASSLARAARMNTEAFF. CDR3 coding DNA: TGCGCCAGCAGCTTGGCCAGGGCAGCCCGGATGAACACTGAAGCTTTCTTT.

This clonotype was found a few times. This chain links TRBV20-1 with TRBJ2-1; TRBD1 agrees at 8 bases. The CDR3 length is 15 residues. Germline V lookup: CDR1 DFQATT, CDR2 SNEGSKA (reference sequence). Germline trimming cut 5 bases from V and 6 bases from J; bases unmatched to any gene: 12. The CDR3 loop is CSARPRQGAPNEQFF. CDR3 DNA: TGCAGTGCTCGGCCTCGGCAGGGGGCGCCCAATGAGCAGTTCTTC.

Notes on this clonotype: This may be a read error, as it is one base from a much larger clone. V is TRBV4-2 and J is TRBJ2-2, with D perhaps TRBD1 (6 bases). Trimming stripped 0 bases from V and 5 bases from J, with 25 bases between. CDR3 length: 20 residues. Germline loops: CDR1 LGHNA, CDR2 YNFKEQ. CDR3 in DNA: TGTGCCAGCAGCCAAGACACTCCGAGACAGGCCCTTGGGGTGACCGGGGAGCTGTTTTTT. It is translated as CASSQDTPRQALGVTGELFF.

At least ten counts were recorded for this clonotype. The rearrangement joins TRBV7-2 to TRBJ1-2; unclear D gene. This CDR3 has 15 amino acids. V dropped 5 bases and J dropped 0 bases, with 13 bases sitting between them. CDR1 is SGHTA and CDR2 is FQGNSA in the germline V gene. The CDR3 region has the DNA TGTGCCAGCAGCCCCGGGAGGCCTTCTAACTATGGCTACACCTTC. Its protein is CASSPGRPSNYGYTF.

This clonotype was picked up many times. This chain's CDR3 is CASSLHYGYTF. CDR3 bases: TGTGCCAGCAGCTTACACTATGGCTACACCTTC. The chain links TRBV11-2 to TRBJ1-2; unclear D gene. Germline V gives CDR1 SGHAT, CDR2 FQNNGV. Trimming took 2 bases from V and 3 from J, leaving 1 base between them. The length of the CDR3 is 11 residues.

This clonotype was seen more than once but under ten times. V is TRBV4-1 and J is TRBJ2-5; tentative D call: TRBD1 (5 bases). This CDR3 comprises 14 residues. Germline loops: CDR1 MGHRA, CDR2 YSYEKL. Trimming took off 2 bases at V and 1 base at J, with 8 bases between the two ends. The CDR3 DNA reads TGCGCCAGCAGCCAACTAGACAGCCAAGAGACCCAGTACTTC. It codes for CASSQLDSQETQYF.

This clonotype has at least ten counts. The V and J genes are TRBV5-6 and TRBJ2-7; the match to TRBD1 covers 8 bases. The germline V gene has CDR1 SGHDT and CDR2 YYEEEE. The junction had 12 bases not matched to a gene; V was cut back by 4 bases and J by 6 bases. CDR3 size: 15 residues. The CDR3 protein is CASSRIDRGEGEQYF. In DNA, the CDR3 is TGTGCCAGCAGCAGGATAGACAGGGGCGAAGGCGAGCAGTACTTC.

This clonotype appeared many times. The rearrangement links TRBV6-5 to TRBJ2-7, with no clear D. CDR1 MNHEY and CDR2 SVGAGI come from the germline V gene. The CDR3 extends over 12 amino acids. V lost 8 bases and J lost 6, with 14 bases in between. The CDR3 DNA is TGTGCCAGCGGCCGATCGGTTCCCGAGCAGTACTTC. Translating gives CASGRSVPEQYF.

This clonotype occurred many times. The V and J genes are TRBV6-2 or TRBV6-3 and TRBJ2-7; 9 bases fit TRBD1. There are 13 residues in the CDR3. Germline values: CDR1 MNHEY, CDR2 SVGEGT. V lost 5 bases to trimming and J lost 3 bases; unmatched junction nucleotides: 2. CDR3 amino acids: CASSGTGFYEQYF. In DNA, the CDR3 is TGTGCCAGCAGTGGGACAGGGTTCTACGAGCAGTACTTC.

This clonotype has at least ten counts. The rearrangement links TRBV7-2 to TRBJ2-1, with 8 nucleotides matching TRBD2. Germline CDR1 is SGHTA and CDR2 is FQGNSA. V trimming: 4 bases; J trimming: 0 bases; junction bases outside the gene matches: 8. The length of the CDR3 is 17 residues. CDR3 amino acids: CASSSRIAGNSYNEQFF. As DNA, the CDR3 is TGTGCCAGCAGCTCAAGGATAGCGGGGAACTCCTACAATGAGCAGTTCTTC.

This clonotype was picked up a small number of times. The chain combines TRBV7-2 with TRBJ2-7; 10 nucleotides match TRBD2. The CDR3 is made up of 14 amino acids. Germline CDR1 is SGHTA and CDR2 is FQGNSA. With V trimmed by 6 bases and J by 2 bases, 4 bases remained unmatched. The CDR3 DNA reads as TGTGCCAGCAGGCCTAGCGGGGGAACCTACGAGCAGTACTTC. Its translation: CASRPSGGTYEQYF. Filled out from reference TRBV7-2 and TRBJ2-7, the complete variable domain reads GAGVSQSPSNKVTEKGKDVELRCDPISGHTALYWYRQSLGQGLEFLIYFQGNSAPDKSGLPSDRFSAERTGGSVSTLTIQRTQQEDSAVYLCASRPSGGTYEQYFGPGTRLTVT.

This clonotype was recorded many times. The chain recombines TRBV6-6 with TRBJ1-4; possible D gene TRBD1, 5 bases. Trimming shortened V by 2 bases and J by 4 bases, and 11 bases separated the two germline ends. This CDR3 is 15 amino acids long. Looked up from germline, CDR1 is MNHNY and CDR2 is SVGAGI (reference sequence). CDR3: CASSYNPGHNEKLFF. The CDR3 DNA sequence: TGTGCCAGCAGTTACAATCCGGGGCATAATGAAAAACTGTTTTTT.

CDR3 in amino acids: CASSWTSKEQYF. CDR3 bases: TGTGCCAGCAGCTGGACTAGCAAGGAGCAGTACTTC. The chain carries TRBV5-5 and TRBJ2-7, with 8 bases identical to TRBD2. V dropped 3 bases and J dropped 7; count of bases not matched to a gene: 3. Germline V lookup: CDR1 SGHKS, CDR2 YYEKEE (reference sequence). There are 12 residues in the CDR3.

Many counts were recorded for this clonotype. The chain carries TRBV27 and TRBJ1-4; 10 bases map to TRBD1. Germline loops: CDR1 MNHEY, CDR2 SMNVEV (reference sequence). The trim removed 0 bases at V and 2 bases at J, leaving 9 bases unmatched. The CDR3 loop spans 19 amino acids. The CDR3 sequence: CASSLSGTGVFATNEKLFF. In DNA, the CDR3 is TGTGCCAGCAGTTTATCCGGGACAGGGGTTTTTGCTACTAATGAAAAACTGTTTTTT.

This clonotype was found a few times. This chain connects TRBV4-3 to TRBJ2-1; 9 bases match TRBD1. Trimming at V came to 3 bases and at J to 6 bases, leaving 12 bases not matched to a gene. CDR1 and CDR2 from the germline V gene are LGHNA and YSLEER. The CDR3 length is 17 residues. The chain's CDR3 is CASSQGNNRGPFNEQFF. CDR3 DNA sequence: TGCGCCAGCAGCCAGGGGAACAACAGGGGGCCCTTCAATGAGCAGTTCTTC.

This clonotype has ten or more counts. The chain is built from TRBV5-1 and TRBJ2-1; 8 bases are a match to TRBD1. The length of the CDR3 is 17 residues. The V gene's germline CDR1 is SGHRS and CDR2 YFSETQ. V was pared by 3 bases and J by 7 bases, with 15 bases of the junction left unmatched. The CDR3 here is CASSSDRALAMGNEQFF. The CDR3 bases are TGCGCCAGCAGCTCGGACAGGGCGCTAGCGATGGGGAATGAGCAGTTCTTC.

This clonotype appeared many times. V gene TRBV30 combines with J gene TRBJ2-7; D gene uncertain. CDR1 is GTSNPN and CDR2 is SVGIG in the germline V gene (reference sequence). Trimming stripped 4 bases from V and 3 bases from J, with 16 bases between. There are 14 residues in the CDR3. CDR3 amino acids: CAWIPHPPGYEQYF. In DNA, the CDR3 is TGTGCCTGGATCCCCCACCCACCAGGCTACGAGCAGTACTTC.

In this sample, this clonotype turned up many times. The V and J genes are TRBV2 and TRBJ2-6; D gene uncertain. V dropped 2 bases and J dropped 2 bases, with 10 bases sitting between them. Germline-derived CDR1 and CDR2 are SNHLY and FYNNEI. This CDR3 has 16 residues. The CDR3 coding sequence is TGTGCCAGCAGTGAACTCGGGCAAGCTGGGGCCAACGTCCTGACTTTC. Encoded protein: CASSELGQAGANVLTF.

The chain is built from TRBV24-1 and TRBJ2-7, with TRBD2 matching over 9 bases. The CDR3 is made up of 15 amino acids. J lost 8 bases, V lost 9 bases, and 16 bases had no gene match. Germline CDR1 is KGHDR and CDR2 is SFDVKD. The CDR3 loop is CATESAGGPLGQQYF. CDR3 DNA sequence: TGTGCCACCGAGTCAGCGGGAGGCCCCCTTGGGCAGCAGTACTTC.

In its sample, this clonotype was seen many times. In DNA, the CDR3 is TGTGCCAGCAGCGCCGAAGATCAGCCCCAGCATTTT. Translated, it gives CASSAEDQPQHF. This chain links TRBV7-9 with TRBJ1-5; no firm D call. Germline V gene lookup returns CDR1 SEHNR and CDR2 FQNEAQ (reference sequence). The CDR3 spans 12 residues. Deletions cut 5 bases from V and 5 bases from J, with 7 bases between.

This clonotype was counted between two and nine times. The chain joins TRBV12-5 to TRBJ1-4, with TRBD1 matching over 7 bases. Unmatched junction bases numbered 8, after V lost 1 base and J lost 0 bases. Germline values: CDR1 LGHNT, CDR2 FRNRAP. The CDR3 covers 18 residues. Here the CDR3 reads CASGLAPTGWATNEKLFF. CDR3 DNA: TGTGCTAGTGGTTTGGCCCCGACAGGGTGGGCAACTAATGAAAAACTGTTTTTT.

This clonotype was seen ten or more times. The chain carries TRBV18 and TRBJ1-5; weak D call: TRBD1 (5 bases). Trimming shortened V by 2 bases and J by 2 bases, and 16 bases separated the two germline ends. Germline V gene lookup returns CDR1 KGHSH and CDR2 LQKENI. The CDR3 has 17 residues. Here the CDR3 reads CASSPVQGNRGNQPQHF. The CDR3 DNA reads TGTGCCAGCTCACCAGTGCAGGGAAATCGAGGCAATCAGCCCCAGCATTTT.

This clonotype has ten or more counts. J is TRBJ2-1 and V is TRBV7-9; TRBD2 might be the D (6 bases). Germline-derived CDR1 and CDR2 are SEHNR and FQNEAQ (reference sequence). Trimming left V 3 bases short and J 2 bases short, with 20 bases between. The CDR3 covers 18 residues. CDR3 loop: CASSLAEFSGFTYNEQFF. DNA of the CDR3: TGTGCCAGCAGCTTGGCGGAGTTTAGCGGTTTTACCTACAATGAGCAGTTCTTC. Drawing the rest from reference TRBV7-9 and TRBJ2-1, the complete variable domain is DTGVSQNPRHKITKRGQNVTFRCDPISEHNRLYWYRQTLGQGPEFLTYFQNEAQLEKSRLLSDRFSAERPKGSFSTLEIQRTEQGDSAMYLCASSLAEFSGFTYNEQFFGPGTRLTVL.

This clonotype appeared many times. The chain carries TRBV29-1 and TRBJ1-5; D gene unclear. Trimming shortened V by 4 bases and J by 2 bases, and 12 bases separated the two germline ends. This CDR3 contains 14 residues. The germline gives CDR1 SQVTM, CDR2 ANQGSEA. The CDR3 region is CSVGMGFGNQPQHF. CDR3 nucleotide sequence: TGCAGCGTTGGGATGGGATTCGGCAATCAGCCCCAGCATTTT.

The J gene is TRBJ1-3, the V gene TRBV6-1; the match to TRBD1 covers 7 bases. V lost 5 bases and J lost 3; bases outside the gene matches: 4. The CDR3 is 14 amino acids. Germline V gene data show CDR1 as MNHNS and CDR2 as SASEGT. This CDR3 reads CASSQQGLGNTIYF. CDR3 DNA: TGTGCCAGCAGTCAACAGGGGCTTGGAAACACCATATATTTT.

This clonotype was detected ten times or more. The chain carries TRBV27 and TRBJ2-3; D could derive from TRBD1 or TRBD2 (6 bases each). The length of the CDR3 is 15 residues. Trimming left V 8 bases short and J 4 bases short, with 19 bases between. Germline values: CDR1 MNHEY, CDR2 SMNVEV (reference sequence). The CDR3 DNA is TGTGCCAGCTCCGACGGGGGCTCCCCCCCAGATACGCAGTATTTT. The encoded protein is CASSDGGSPPDTQYF.

This clonotype was detected ten times or more. V is TRBV19 and J is TRBJ2-7; the D gene could be TRBD1 or TRBD2 (5 bases each). The germline V gene encodes CDR1 LNHDA and CDR2 SQIVND (reference sequence). V was trimmed by 3 bases and J by 0 bases, leaving 12 bases between them. The CDR3 loop spans 15 amino acids. CDR3 DNA sequence: TGTGCCAGTAGTATTCGTGGGACCCCCTCCTACGAGCAGTACTTC. Translated: CASSIRGTPSYEQYF.

This clonotype occurred many times. The chain joins TRBV4-3 to TRBJ2-1; TRBD2 matches at 10 bases. Losses at the gene ends were 3 bases for V and 0 bases for J; bases not matched to a gene: 8. CDR1 LGHNA and CDR2 YSLEER come from the germline V gene. The CDR3 totals 18 residues. CDR3 amino acids: CASSHERAGGSSYNEQFF. DNA for the CDR3: TGCGCCAGCAGCCACGAAAGAGCGGGGGGGAGCTCCTACAATGAGCAGTTCTTC.